This TCR beta chain is from a study of Graves' ophthalmopathy and Graves' hyperthyroidism. Study-wide results and limits: The blood repertoire also included most expanded thyroid clonotypes above 0.001 frequency.

This clonotype was seen many times. Its antigen is unidentified. Beta-chain TCR CDR3 regions were amplified from RNA transcripts. RT-PCR with HTBI primers came first, then second-round multiplex PCR. TCRdb re-analysed the multiplex PCR reads in MiXCR, keeping a single row per CDR3 protein. The repertoire holds about 210,000 distinct CDR3 sequences, with less than 30% as singletons. Clinicians diagnosed using symptoms, serum thyroxine, TRAb, thyroid ultrasound and orbital computed tomography. A volume of over 9 ml of fresh peripheral blood supplied the PBMCs. The sequence derives from a man in his fifties or sixties with Graves' ophthalmopathy. Sequencing was performed on peripheral blood.

CDR3 residues: CASSEAEFSPLHF. CDR3 DNA sequence: TGTGCCAGCAGTGAAGCGGAGTTTTCACCCCTCCACTTT. V gene TRBV6-1 combines with J gene TRBJ1-6; D gene ambiguous. V was trimmed by 0 bases and J by 9 bases, leaving 6 bases between them. CDR1 is MNHNS and CDR2 is SASEGT in the germline V gene. There are 13 residues in the CDR3.